This entry lists 23 T cell receptor beta chains sequenced from one sample in a study of blood T cell repertoires in COVID-19. Clones were read by immunoSEQ multiplex PCR, and TCRdb kept only the in-frame ones, dropping some. The data contain a few hundred thousand clones, roughly 82% of them seen just once; the ten biggest clones take up 2% to 2.5%. Sequencing input: peripheral blood. The source is a man between 40 and 49 years old who had recovered from COVID-19.

The J gene is TRBJ1-2, the V gene TRBV10-3, with 10 bases aligning to TRBD1. Germline CDR1 ENHRY, CDR2 SYGVKD. Trimming at V came to 4 bases and at J to 3 bases, leaving 5 bases not matched to a gene. The CDR3 length is 15 residues. The CDR3 region is CAISVDRGKDYGYTF. CDR3 nucleotides: TGTGCCATCAGTGTGGACAGGGGGAAAGACTATGGCTACACCTTC.

The chain recombines TRBV6-2 or TRBV6-3 with TRBJ2-3, with D maybe TRBD1 (5 bases). The CDR3 is made up of 12 amino acids. Germline values: CDR1 MNHEY, CDR2 SVGEGT. V dropped 5 bases and J dropped 7 bases, with 10 bases sitting between them. The CDR3 sequence: CASSRGQNTQYF. In nucleotides, the CDR3 is TGTGCCAGCAGTCGTGGACAAAATACGCAGTATTTT.

This clone appeared a single time. The gene calls are TRBV30 and TRBJ2-2; TRBD2 matches 7 bases. The length of the CDR3 is 12 residues. Per germline, CDR1 GTSNPN and CDR2 SVGIG (reference sequence). Trimming at V came to 3 bases and at J to 8 bases, leaving 3 bases not matched to a gene. As DNA, the CDR3 is TGTGCCTGGAGGCGGGGGTATGGGGAGCTGTTTTTT. Its protein is CAWRRGYGELFF.

V is TRBV10-3 and J is TRBJ2-1; perhaps TRBD2 as D (5 bases). Germline V gene lookup returns CDR1 ENHRY and CDR2 SYGVKD. This CDR3 is 17 amino acids long. Trimming removed 2 bases from V and 9 bases from J, with 23 bases in between. This chain's CDR3 is CAISERRGQERLVEQFF. The CDR3 region has the DNA TGTGCCATCAGTGAGAGGAGAGGGCAGGAGCGTTTGGTTGAGCAGTTCTTC.

The chain employs TRBV27 and TRBJ2-3, with D possibly being TRBD1 (6 bases). Germline-derived CDR1 and CDR2 are MNHEY and SMNVEV (reference sequence). CDR3 length equals 15 residues. Trimming left V 3 bases short and J 7 bases short, with 17 bases between. CDR3 protein: CASSLVGAERNTQYF. CDR3 sequence (DNA): TGTGCCAGCAGTTTGGTGGGGGCAGAACGAAATACGCAGTATTTT.

The CDR3 DNA reads as TGTGCCAGCCGACCCCCTAGCGGGAGGTCCAATGAGCAGTTCTTC. Protein sequence: CASRPPSGRSNEQFF. The chain uses TRBV6-6 and TRBJ2-1; 11 bases fit TRBD2. The CDR3 length is 15 residues. Trimming cost V 8 bases and J 6 bases; bases outside gene matches: 9. Germline CDR1 and CDR2: MNHNY and SVGAGI (reference sequence).

This chain connects TRBV5-1 to TRBJ1-1, with D possibly TRBD1 on 5 matching bases. The V and J ends lost 4 bases and 4 bases respectively, with 14 bases between them. The CDR3 loop spans 14 amino acids. Per germline, CDR1 SGHRS and CDR2 YFSETQ. The chain's CDR3 is CASSGDLGGTEAFF. CDR3 bases: TGCGCCAGCAGCGGGGACCTCGGGGGCACTGAAGCTTTCTTT.

The rearrangement links TRBV10-1 to TRBJ2-7; no reliable D call. Germline lookup yields CDR1 WNHNN and CDR2 SYGVQD (reference sequence). V was cut by 5 bases and J by 4 bases, with 9 bases left in between. This CDR3 comprises 12 residues. CDR3 protein: CASSSSAYEQYF. The CDR3 region has the DNA TGCGCCAGCAGTAGCTCTGCGTACGAGCAGTACTTC.

The chain carries TRBV30 and TRBJ1-1, with D uncertain. The ends were cut back, 3 bases at V and 3 bases at J, with 11 bases in the middle. The CDR3 loop spans 13 amino acids. Germline V CDR1 and CDR2: GTSNPN, SVGIG (reference sequence). CDR3 DNA sequence: TGTGCCTGGAGAAATGGCAGGTACACTGAAGCTTTCTTT. Translation gives CAWRNGRYTEAFF.

The rearrangement links TRBV4-3 to TRBJ1-1; D is unresolved. Per germline, CDR1 LGHNA and CDR2 YSLEER. V was cut by 3 bases and J by 5 bases, with 10 bases left in between. This CDR3 contains 13 residues. In DNA, the CDR3 is TGCGCCAGCAGCCACCAATCTCGGACTGAAGCTTTCTTT. It translates to CASSHQSRTEAFF.

The chain couples TRBV11-3 to TRBJ1-4; D perhaps matches TRBD1 (6 bases). CDR3 size: 15 residues. The ends were cut back, 5 bases at V and 1 base at J, with 11 bases in the middle. CDR1 and CDR2 (germline): SGHNT, YENEEA. CDR3 region: CASSPQGLTNEKLFF. CDR3 nucleotides: TGTGCCAGCAGCCCTCAGGGGCTAACTAATGAAAAACTGTTTTTT.

The V call is TRBV30, the J call TRBJ2-1; the D gene is possibly TRBD2 (6 bases). V lost 2 bases and J lost 5, with 10 bases in between. Germline CDR1 GTSNPN, CDR2 SVGIG (reference sequence). The CDR3 is made up of 13 amino acids. In nucleotides, the CDR3 is TGTGCCTGGAGTTTGGACTACAACAATGAGCAGTTCTTC. Translating gives CAWSLDYNNEQFF.

The rearrangement joins TRBV7-9 to TRBJ2-6; no definite D call. The CDR3 contains 13 residues. V lost 6 bases and J lost 1, with 4 bases in between. Germline CDR1 reads SEHNR; CDR2 reads FQNEAQ (reference sequence). In DNA form, the CDR3 reads TGTGCCAGCAGTGAGTCTGGGGCCAACGTCCTGACTTTC. Protein sequence: CASSESGANVLTF.

The chain carries TRBV28 and TRBJ1-6, with 7 bases fitting TRBD1. This CDR3 is 18 amino acids long. CDR1 is MDHEN, CDR2 SYDVKM, per germline. J gave up 3 bases and V 6 bases, and 14 bases lay outside the gene matches. CDR3 bases: TGTGCCAGCAGCCTTGTGCCCCATCGGACAGGCTATAATTCACCCCTCCACTTT. Its protein is CASSLVPHRTGYNSPLHF.

This CDR3 reads CASSIDGNRGAYGYTF. The CDR3 DNA reads as TGTGCCAGTAGTATAGACGGAAACAGGGGGGCCTATGGCTACACCTTC. This chain connects TRBV19 to TRBJ1-2; TRBD1 agrees at 8 bases. This CDR3 contains 16 residues. V lost 0 bases and J lost 4; bases outside the gene matches: 7. Germline-derived CDR1 and CDR2 are LNHDA and SQIVND (reference sequence).

The chain is built from TRBV10-1 and TRBJ2-1; TRBD1 might be the D (5 bases). Germline values: CDR1 WNHNN, CDR2 SYGVQD (reference sequence). Between the trimmed V and J ends, which lost 0 bases and 6 bases, there was a span of 12 bases. This CDR3 comprises 15 residues. The CDR3 loop reads CASSESYSTGNEQFF. CDR3 in DNA: TGCGCCAGCAGTGAGTCGTACTCAACAGGCAATGAGCAGTTCTTC.

This chain links TRBV29-1 with TRBJ1-4; TRBD1 matches 7 bases. This CDR3 region has 12 residues. The V segment lost 5 bases and the J segment 4 bases; nucleotides outside the gene matches: 1. CDR1 and CDR2 from the germline V gene are SQVTM and ANQGSEA. The CDR3 nucleotides read TGCAGCGTTCAGGGGGTTAATGAAAAACTGTTTTTT. This sequence encodes CSVQGVNEKLFF.

The genes are TRBV5-6 and TRBJ2-1, with TRBD2 matching 7 bases. CDR1 is SGHDT and CDR2 is YYEEEE in the germline V gene. The CDR3 covers 15 residues. V shed 1 base and J 4 bases; nucleotides not matched to a gene: 5. CDR3 DNA sequence: TGTGCCAGCAGCTTGTGGGGACTACCTTACAATGAGCAGTTCTTC. The encoded protein is CASSLWGLPYNEQFF.

J is TRBJ2-7 and V is TRBV7-9; D might be TRBD1 (6 bases). The CDR3 is 12 amino acids. Trimming removed 6 bases at V and 7 bases at J, with 13 bases between. Germline CDR1 is SEHNR and CDR2 is FQNEAQ (reference sequence). In nucleotides, the CDR3 is TGTGCCAGCAGTTCCTTACAGGGAGAGCAGTACTTC. Translating gives CASSSLQGEQYF.

The gene calls are TRBV9 and TRBJ2-7; D might be TRBD1 (5 bases). Germline lookup yields CDR1 SGDLS and CDR2 YYNGEE. V lost 4 bases, J lost 6 bases, and 23 bases lay in between. This CDR3 has 16 residues. Written as DNA, the CDR3 is TGTGCCAGCAGCTCCGAATGGGGCAGAATTGGGGCCGAGCAGTACTTC. It translates to CASSSEWGRIGAEQYF.

The chain carries TRBV5-4 and TRBJ2-3; possible D gene TRBD2, 6 bases. The ends were cut back, 4 bases at V and 2 bases at J, with 11 bases in the middle. The germline gives CDR1 SGHNT, CDR2 YYREEE (reference sequence). This CDR3 contains 14 residues. CDR3 bases: TGTGCCAGCAGCCCCGGGACTCCCACAGATACGCAGTATTTT. Its translation: CASSPGTPTDTQYF.

As for this clone: The sample holds other DNA sequences that translate to the same CDR3. J is TRBJ1-1 and V is TRBV9; TRBD1 is a possible D gene (5 bases). The CDR3 totals 13 residues. With 0 bases removed from V and 4 bases from J, the gap between germline ends came to 7 bases. The germline gives CDR1 SGDLS, CDR2 YYNGEE. CDR3 coding DNA: TGTGCCAGCAGCGTAGGGCAGGGCACTGAAGCTTTCTTT. Protein: CASSVGQGTEAFF.

With respect to this clone: In the same sample, other DNA sequences code for this CDR3. V usage is TRBV7-2 and J usage is TRBJ2-1; 8 positions match TRBD2. V was clipped by 1 base and J by 2 bases; unmatched bases: 1. The germline gives CDR1 SGHTA, CDR2 FQGNSA. This CDR3 spans 15 amino acids. This CDR3 reads CASSLGGGPYNEQFF. For the CDR3, the DNA is TGTGCCAGCAGCTTAGGCGGGGGGCCCTACAATGAGCAGTTCTTC.